This T cell receptor (beta chain) was observed in a study of T cell responses to AZD1222 COVID-19 vaccine. Overall study context: Second-dose recipients at about 4 or about 12 weeks were treated as one pooled group.

As for this clone: Its antigen is unidentified.

The germline CDR1 and CDR2 sequences are LGHNA and YNFKEQ. V was pared by 3 bases and J by 5 bases, with 13 bases between. CDR3 size: 14 residues. Study observations and caveats: Nearly half of spike-specific TCRs reportedly go after variant regions that carry no mutations. Recipients of two AZD1222 doses showed rising Spike-specific TCR breadth and depth. The number of AZD1222 recipients seropositive at baseline was only 5 to 7.

The repertoire was sequenced with immunoSEQ multiplex PCR; TCRdb's copy has only in-frame clones and lacks some. The table includes 96,000 or so clones, roughly nine tenths detected once. V is TRBV4-2 and J is TRBJ2-5; D gene ambiguous. This material consisted of peripheral blood, taken on day 0 of AZD1222 vaccination. The receptor was derived from an adult in good health. The DNA for the CDR3 is TGTGCCAGCAGCCATAACGTTCTGTCGGAGACCCAGTACTTC. Protein product: CASSHNVLSETQYF.